Reported below is one TCR beta chain. Trimming left V 6 bases short and J 5 bases short, with 8 bases between. The CDR3 is made up of 11 amino acids. Germline V CDR1 and CDR2: SGHRS, YFSETQ. The source of the sample is a study of CD8 T cells in Susac syndrome. Purification of the CD8+ and CD4+ T cells relied on negative isolation, and TEMRA cells underwent FACS enrichment. The RNA, about 0.5 to 1 ug, was put through reverse transcription using random hexamers. Amplification of TCR beta CDR3 spanned 54 Vbeta and 13 Jbeta via immunoSEQ multiplex PCR. TCRdb used MiXCR to reprocess the immunoSEQ multiplex PCR reads, holding one entry per CDR3 protein. The repertoire consists of about 160,000 distinct CDR3 sequences, with about 94% occurring once and the leading ten covering approximately 0.14%.

The sample taken for sequencing was CD4+ T cells from PBMCs. This sequence joins TRBV5-1 and TRBJ2-5; weak D call: TRBD1 (6 bases). This clonotype was obtained from a human donor in good health. Here the CDR3 DNA reads TGCGCCAGCAAGGGGGAGGAGACCCAGTACTTC. Protein product: CASKGEETQYF.